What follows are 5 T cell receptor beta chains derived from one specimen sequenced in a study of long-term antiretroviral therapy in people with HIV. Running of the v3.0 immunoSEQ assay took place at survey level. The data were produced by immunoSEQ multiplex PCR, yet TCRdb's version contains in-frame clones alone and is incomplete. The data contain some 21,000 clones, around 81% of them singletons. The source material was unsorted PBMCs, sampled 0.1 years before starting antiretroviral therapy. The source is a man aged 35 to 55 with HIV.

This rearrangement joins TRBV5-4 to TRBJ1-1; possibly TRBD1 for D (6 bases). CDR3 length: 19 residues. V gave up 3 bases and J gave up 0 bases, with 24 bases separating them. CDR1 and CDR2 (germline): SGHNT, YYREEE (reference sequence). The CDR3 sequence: CASSSAPPGGSSVNTEAFF. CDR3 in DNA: TGTGCCAGCAGCTCCGCCCCCCCCGGGGGCTCAAGCGTGAACACTGAAGCTTTCTTT.

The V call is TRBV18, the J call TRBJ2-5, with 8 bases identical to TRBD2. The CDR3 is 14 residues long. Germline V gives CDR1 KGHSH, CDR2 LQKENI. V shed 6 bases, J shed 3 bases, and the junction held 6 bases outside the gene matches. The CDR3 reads CASSPSGGKETQYF. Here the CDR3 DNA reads TGTGCCAGCTCGCCGAGCGGGGGAAAAGAGACCCAGTACTTC.

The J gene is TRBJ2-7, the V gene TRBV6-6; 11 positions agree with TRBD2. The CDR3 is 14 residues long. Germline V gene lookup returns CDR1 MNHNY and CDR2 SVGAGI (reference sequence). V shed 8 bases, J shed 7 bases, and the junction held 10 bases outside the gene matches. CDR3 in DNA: TGTGCCAGCGGACCTAGCGGGGGGCCCTGGGAGCAGTACTTC. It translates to CASGPSGGPWEQYF.

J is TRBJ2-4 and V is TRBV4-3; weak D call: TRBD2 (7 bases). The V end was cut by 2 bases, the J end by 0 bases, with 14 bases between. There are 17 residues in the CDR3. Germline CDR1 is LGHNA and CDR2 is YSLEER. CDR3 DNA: TGCGCCAGCAGCCAATGGGGGGCGGGAGCAGCCAAAAACATTCAGTACTTC. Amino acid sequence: CASSQWGAGAAKNIQYF.

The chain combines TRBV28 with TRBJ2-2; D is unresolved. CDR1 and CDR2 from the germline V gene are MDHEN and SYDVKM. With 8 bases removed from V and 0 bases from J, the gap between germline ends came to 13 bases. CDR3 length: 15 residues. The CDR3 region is CASWGEGSNTGELFF. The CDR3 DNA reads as TGTGCCAGCTGGGGTGAAGGGTCGAACACCGGGGAGCTGTTTTTT.